The 16 T cell receptor beta chains listed next were all sequenced from one sample in a study of OX40 agonist ivuxolimab in advanced cancers. Clones were read by immunoSEQ multiplex PCR, and TCRdb kept only the in-frame ones, dropping some. The sample lists about 58,000 clones; more than 85% were seen once. The sample here was CD4+ or CD8+ T cells sorted from blood, taken in a trial of the OX40 agonist ivuxolimab. These receptors were taken from an adult with an advanced solid tumor such as melanoma, head and neck, liver or kidney cancer.

This sequence joins TRBV4-2 and TRBJ2-3; 12 bases match TRBD2. Trimming cost V 1 base and J 0 bases; bases outside gene matches: 2. CDR3 length: 17 residues. In germline, CDR1 is LGHNA, CDR2 YNFKEQ. The CDR3 reads CASSQGGTSGSTDTQYF. CDR3 nucleotides: TGTGCCAGCAGCCAAGGGGGGACTAGCGGGAGCACAGATACGCAGTATTTT.

The chain combines TRBV19 with TRBJ1-2; TRBD1 matches at 7 bases. Losses at the gene ends were 4 bases for V and 3 bases for J; bases not matched to a gene: 8. The CDR3 has 15 amino acids. CDR1 is LNHDA and CDR2 is SQIVND in the germline V gene (reference sequence). The DNA of the CDR3 is TGTGCCAGTAGTAACCCGACAGGGTTGGACTATGGCTACACCTTC. This codes for CASSNPTGLDYGYTF.

The rearrangement links TRBV18 to TRBJ1-2, with 8 bases that match TRBD1. Germline V gives CDR1 KGHSH, CDR2 LQKENI. CDR3 length: 13 residues. The ends lost 8 bases at V and 1 base at J; junction bases unmatched: 3. CDR3 loop: CASAGQDNYGYTF. The CDR3 DNA reads TGTGCCAGCGCGGGACAGGATAACTATGGCTACACCTTC. Drawing the rest from reference TRBV18 and TRBJ1-2, the complete variable domain is NAGVMQNPRHLVRRRGQEARLRCSPMKGHSHVYWYRQLPEEGLKFMVYLQKENIIDESGMPKERFSAEFPKEGPSILRIQQVVRGDSAAYFCASAGQDNYGYTFGSGTRLTVV.

The V gene is TRBV12-5, the J gene TRBJ2-3; D not certain. This CDR3 has 15 amino acids. CDR1 and CDR2 from the germline V gene are LGHNT and FRNRAP. V lost 5 bases, J lost 1 base, and 13 bases lay in between. CDR3 sequence (DNA): TGTGCTAGTGGTCCGTCCGTGGCTGGCACAGATACGCAGTATTTT. It yields the protein CASGPSVAGTDTQYF. The variable domain in full, with the rest retrieved from reference TRBV12-5 and TRBJ2-3, is DARVTQTPRHKVTEMGQEVTMRCQPILGHNTVFWYRQTMMQGLELLAYFRNRAPLDDSGMPKDRFSAEMPDATLATLKIQPSEPRDSAVYFCASGPSVAGTDTQYFGPGTRLTVL.

The rearrangement links TRBV5-1 to TRBJ2-3, with 9 nucleotides matching TRBD1. Germline V gene sequence: CDR1 SGHRS, CDR2 YFSETQ. Losses at the gene ends were 2 bases for V and 3 bases for J; bases not matched to a gene: 4. There are 15 residues in the CDR3. The CDR3 loop is CASSFPDRGTDTQYF. CDR3 DNA: TGCGCCAGCAGCTTCCCGGACAGGGGTACAGATACGCAGTATTTT.

The chain carries TRBV5-1 and TRBJ2-2; 13 nucleotides align to TRBD2. J gave up 4 bases and V 2 bases, and 2 bases lay outside the gene matches. There are 16 residues in the CDR3. Germline V gene lookup returns CDR1 SGHRS and CDR2 YFSETQ. DNA of the CDR3: TGCGCCAGCAGCTTACTAGCGGGAGGGAGCACCGGGGAGCTGTTTTTT. It encodes CASSLLAGGSTGELFF.

This clone was seen only a few times. This CDR3 reads CASSTVNENTIYF. The DNA for the CDR3 is TGTGCCAGCAGTACAGTAAACGAAAACACCATATATTTT. The chain carries TRBV28 and TRBJ1-3; D gene unclear. Deletions cut 5 bases from V and 6 bases from J, with 11 bases between. The germline V gene encodes CDR1 MDHEN and CDR2 SYDVKM. This CDR3 region has 13 residues.

CDR3 sequence (DNA): TGTGCCAGCAGTTTATGGGGCGGGCAGGGGTCGGCTGGGGCCAACGTCCTGACTTTC. Protein: CASSLWGGQGSAGANVLTF. The chain recombines TRBV28 with TRBJ2-6, with a weak D call TRBD1 (6 bases). V was shortened by 0 bases and J by 2 bases, with 17 bases between the two germline ends. Germline V lookup: CDR1 MDHEN, CDR2 SYDVKM. The CDR3 loop spans 19 amino acids.

The chain is built from TRBV6-5 and TRBJ2-3, with D possibly being TRBD1 (6 bases). The CDR3 length is 13 residues. V lost 5 bases to trimming and J lost 4 bases, with 10 bases between them. Germline V gives CDR1 MNHEY, CDR2 SVGAGI. The DNA of the CDR3 is TGTGCCAGCAGTGCACAGGGTTCAGATACGCAGTATTTT. Translation gives CASSAQGSDTQYF.

The chain has TRBV6-5 and TRBJ2-7, with D tentatively TRBD1 (6 bases). Trimming removed 6 bases from V and 7 bases from J, with 10 bases in between. The CDR3 has 11 residues. Germline assignment: CDR1 MNHEY and CDR2 SVGAGI. In nucleotides, the CDR3 is TGTGCCAGCAGCCAGAGGGGGGAGCAGTACTTC. This gives the protein CASSQRGEQYF.

The gene calls are TRBV21-1 and TRBJ1-5. TRBV21-1 is termed a pseudogene. CDR3 length: 14 amino acids. CDR3: CASSKAGRHQPQHF. CDR3 bases: TGTGCCAGCAGCAAAGCAGGGAGGCATCAGCCCCAGCATTTT.

The CDR3 region is CASSAGQGADYGYTF. The CDR3 region has the DNA TGTGCCAGCAGCGCAGGGCAGGGGGCAGACTATGGCTACACCTTC. The chain links TRBV7-9 to TRBJ1-2; 8 nucleotides line up with TRBD1. V was pared by 5 bases and J by 3 bases, with 8 bases of the junction left unmatched. Germline CDR1 and CDR2: SEHNR and FQNEAQ (reference sequence). The CDR3 is 15 residues long. Full variable domain (missing parts from reference TRBV7-9 and TRBJ1-2): DTGVSQNPRHKITKRGQNVTFRCDPISEHNRLYWYRQTLGQGPEFLTYFQNEAQLEKSRLLSDRFSAERPKGSFSTLEIQRTEQGDSAMYLCASSAGQGADYGYTFGSGTRLTVV.

The rearrangement uses TRBV7-3 and TRBJ2-1; 8 bases are shared with TRBD2. The CDR3 is 16 amino acids. V gave up 5 bases and J gave up 4 bases; unmatched junction bases: 10. In germline, CDR1 is SGHTA, CDR2 FQGTGA. DNA of the CDR3: TGTGCCAGCAGCCGACGAGGTAGCGGGATGTACAATGAGCAGTTCTTC. Protein sequence: CASSRRGSGMYNEQFF.

The J gene is TRBJ1-2, the V gene TRBV28; the match to TRBD1 covers 8 bases. The junction had 8 bases not matched to a gene; V was cut back by 4 bases and J by 4 bases. The CDR3 is 15 amino acids. The V gene's germline CDR1 is MDHEN and CDR2 SYDVKM. The CDR3 DNA sequence: TGTGCCAGCAGTTCCCGGACAGGGTGGGGCTATGGCTACACCTTC. This translates into CASSSRTGWGYGYTF.

CDR3 coding DNA: TGTGCCAGCAGCGTAGGGGACTCAACCTACAATGAGCAGTTCTTC. Translating gives CASSVGDSTYNEQFF. The rearrangement joins TRBV9 to TRBJ2-1, with a tentative D call TRBD2 (6 bases). The CDR3 runs 15 residues. The V end was cut by 0 bases, the J end by 2 bases, with 9 bases between. Germline assignment: CDR1 SGDLS and CDR2 YYNGEE.

The chain uses TRBV6-6 and TRBJ2-7; D possibly corresponds to TRBD2 (6 bases). The V end was cut by 7 bases, the J end by 1 base, with 17 bases between. Germline CDR1 is MNHNY and CDR2 is SVGAGI (reference sequence). The CDR3 sequence is 15 residues long. CDR3 residues: CASTLSGSGSYEQYF. CDR3 sequence (DNA): TGTGCCAGCACCCTTAGCGGATCCGGATCCTACGAGCAGTACTTC.